Listed here is a single TCR beta chain. Looked up from germline, CDR1 is LNHDA and CDR2 is SQIVND (reference sequence). The germline V and J ends were trimmed by 7 bases and 7 bases, with 13 bases remaining between them. The CDR3 is 13 residues long. The data belong to a study of early T cells in non-severe SARS-CoV-2 infection. Study in general: With bulk RNA from unsorted whole blood as input, sequencing yielded unpaired chains.

Attachment of unique molecular identifiers was made to individual cDNA molecules. TCRdb reprocessed the 5' RACE reads via MiXCR and lists one record per CDR3 protein. The table includes around 45,000 distinct CDR3 sequences, nearly 7.5% detected once. Specimen: whole blood. The genes are TRBV19 and TRBJ1-4; D may be TRBD1 (6 bases). The sequence was collected from an adult who was a healthcare worker with PCR-confirmed SARS-CoV-2 infection or an uninfected control (not recorded which). CDR3 in amino acids: CASKGEPVEKLFF. CDR3 DNA sequence: TGTGCCAGTAAGGGGGAGCCGGTTGAAAAACTGTTTTTT.